Only one count was recorded for the clone carrying this TCR beta chain. Only in-frame clones appear in the TCRdb table, and some are missing; sequencing was by immunoSEQ multiplex PCR. The repertoire holds some 270,000 clones, with approximately 85% as singletons. This entry is derived from a study of blood T cell repertoires in COVID-19. Overall study context: The analysed material was cDNA or gDNA that came from T cells, B-cell-depleted T cells, or PBMCs.

The CDR3 totals 14 residues. V shed 5 bases and J 2 bases; nucleotides not matched to a gene: 5. Germline lookup yields CDR1 LGHDT and CDR2 YNNKEL (reference sequence). This TCR was sampled from a human donor with COVID-19, enrolled during active disease. The donor label of this sample is uncertain. This chain connects TRBV3-1 (or the pseudogene TRBV3-2) to TRBJ2-7; 8 bases align to TRBD2. The sample comprised peripheral blood. The CDR3 here is CASSVTSGPYEQYF. As DNA, the CDR3 is TGTGCCAGCAGCGTCACTAGCGGCCCCTACGAGCAGTACTTC.